Each of the 13 T cell receptor beta chains below was sequenced from the same sample in a study of T cell responses to AZD1222 COVID-19 vaccine listed by TCRdb under 2021. The time point label on this specimen signifies: baseline before first vaccination. Library construction relied on the immunoSEQ multiplex PCR assay. TCRdb mirrors the immuneACCESS table, restricted to in-frame sequences. Some clones are absent from its copies; in checked studies, under half trace to an unresolved V gene, and the reason for the others is unknown. A total of 90,000 to 100,000 clones appear in this sample, about 85% of them only once. Of the sample, roughly 2.9% falls within the top ten clones. This specimen was peripheral blood, taken on day 0 of AZD1222 vaccination. The receptors were sampled from an adult in good health.

This clone has a single count. V is TRBV11-2 and J is TRBJ2-1; 8 nucleotides agree with TRBD2. V was pared by 5 bases and J by 5 bases, with 11 bases of the junction left unmatched. CDR1 and CDR2 (germline): SGHAT, FQNNGV. The CDR3 totals 16 residues. CDR3 residues: CASSSPSAGEDNEQFF. The CDR3 DNA is TGTGCCAGCAGCAGTCCTTCAGCGGGAGAGGACAATGAGCAGTTCTTC. Drawing the rest from reference TRBV11-2 and TRBJ2-1, the complete variable domain is EAGVAQSPRYKIIEKRQSVAFWCNPISGHATLYWYQQILGQGPKLLIQFQNNGVVDDSQLPKDRFSAERLKGVDSTLKIQPAKLEDSAVYLCASSSPSAGEDNEQFFGPGTRLTVL.

This chain links TRBV7-8 with TRBJ2-3, with TRBD2 matching 12 bases. Germline CDR1 is SGHVS and CDR2 is FQNEAQ. The trim removed 4 bases at V and 11 bases at J, leaving 13 bases unmatched. This CDR3 has 16 residues. CDR3 sequence: CASSSLPWTSGDLQYF. The CDR3 coding sequence is TGTGCCAGCAGCTCCTTACCTTGGACTAGCGGGGACCTGCAGTATTTT.

This clone was observed a handful of times. V is TRBV7-2 and J is TRBJ2-7; 7 nucleotides align to TRBD1. Germline V gene lookup returns CDR1 SGHTA and CDR2 FQGNSA. The CDR3 runs to 16 residues. The junction had 11 bases not matched to a gene; V was cut back by 4 bases and J by 2 bases. CDR3 amino acids: CASSWPTGTVAYEQYF. DNA of the CDR3: TGTGCCAGCAGCTGGCCTACCGGGACAGTTGCCTACGAGCAGTACTTC. Together with reference TRBV7-2 and TRBJ2-7, the CDR3 gives the full variable domain: GAGVSQSPSNKVTEKGKDVELRCDPISGHTALYWYRQSLGQGLEFLIYFQGNSAPDKSGLPSDRFSAERTGGSVSTLTIQRTQQEDSAVYLCASSWPTGTVAYEQYFGPGTRLTVT.

The V and J genes are TRBV6-5 and TRBJ2-5; no clear D. Germline CDR1 and CDR2: MNHEY and SVGAGI. Between the trimmed V and J ends, which lost 6 bases and 3 bases, there was a span of 17 bases. The length of the CDR3 is 15 residues. CDR3: CASRSLGSKKETQYF. The CDR3, as DNA: TGTGCCAGCAGGTCCCTCGGGTCGAAAAAAGAGACCCAGTACTTC.

This rearrangement joins TRBV11-2 to TRBJ2-7; possible D gene TRBD1, 6 bases. This CDR3 contains 14 residues. V lost 4 bases and J lost 2, with 12 bases in between. In germline, CDR1 is SGHAT, CDR2 FQNNGV. The CDR3 DNA is TGTGCCAGCAGCTCAGGACAGTTTACCTACGAGCAGTACGTC. It translates to CASSSGQFTYEQYV.

This chain joins TRBV11-3 and TRBJ2-1, with TRBD2 matching 14 bases. CDR3 length: 16 residues. Trimming cost V 5 bases and J 8 bases; bases outside gene matches: 8. Germline assignment: CDR1 SGHNT and CDR2 YENEEA. The CDR3 loop is CASSVGTSGSLDEQFF. CDR3 in DNA: TGTGCCAGCAGCGTTGGGACTAGCGGGAGTCTCGATGAGCAGTTCTTC. The full variable domain, its missing parts supplied by reference TRBV11-3 and TRBJ2-1, is EAGVVQSPRYKIIEKKQPVAFWCNPISGHNTLYWYLQNLGQGPELLIRYENEEAVDDSQLPKDRFSAERLKGVDSTLKIQPAELGDSAVYLCASSVGTSGSLDEQFFGPGTRLTVL.

The chain uses TRBV7-2 and TRBJ2-1, with D possibly being TRBD1 or TRBD2 (5 bases each). Germline V gene data show CDR1 as SGHTA and CDR2 as FQGNSA. Trimming left V 1 base short and J 7 bases short, with 8 bases between. This CDR3 comprises 13 residues. CDR3 in amino acids: CASSLEWGNEQFF. The DNA of the CDR3 is TGTGCCAGCAGCTTAGAGTGGGGGAATGAGCAGTTCTTC. The variable domain in full, completed from reference TRBV7-2 and TRBJ2-1, reads GAGVSQSPSNKVTEKGKDVELRCDPISGHTALYWYRQSLGQGLEFLIYFQGNSAPDKSGLPSDRFSAERTGGSVSTLTIQRTQQEDSAVYLCASSLEWGNEQFFGPGTRLTVL.

This clone occurred once. CDR3 sequence (DNA): TGTGCCAGCAGCTTGTCCTACTATGGCTACACCTTC. This translates into CASSLSYYGYTF. The chain recombines TRBV5-4 with TRBJ1-2; D call uncertain. The CDR3 is 12 residues long. Trimming removed 1 base from V and 3 bases from J, with 4 bases in between. Germline V gene sequence: CDR1 SGHNT, CDR2 YYREEE (reference sequence).

This sequence joins TRBV19 and TRBJ1-6; 9 nucleotides align to TRBD1. With V trimmed by 4 bases and J by 7 bases, 2 bases remained unmatched. There are 14 residues in the CDR3. In germline, CDR1 is LNHDA, CDR2 SQIVND (reference sequence). CDR3 DNA: TGTGCCAGTAGTACCGGGACAGGGAATTCACCCCTCCACTTT. This encodes CASSTGTGNSPLHF. Full variable domain (outside the CDR3, taken from reference TRBV19 and TRBJ1-6): DGGITQSPKYLFRKEGQNVTLSCEQNLNHDAMYWYRQDPGQGLRLIYYSQIVNDFQKGDIAEGYSVSREKKESFPLTVTSAQKNPTAFYLCASSTGTGNSPLHFGNGTRLTVT.

The chain is built from TRBV2 and TRBJ1-5, with D perhaps TRBD1 (6 bases). V dropped 4 bases and J dropped 7 bases, with 14 bases sitting between them. The CDR3 covers 14 residues. Germline CDR1 reads SNHLY; CDR2 reads FYNNEI. CDR3 in amino acids: CASSGQGRGQPQHF. For the CDR3, the DNA is TGTGCCAGCAGTGGGCAGGGGCGCGGACAGCCCCAGCATTTT.

CDR3 in DNA: TGTGCCAGCAGCCTTGACAGGGGCTCCTACGAGCAGTACGTC. Translated: CASSLDRGSYEQYV. The gene calls are TRBV5-6 and TRBJ2-7; 8 nucleotides agree with TRBD1. The V gene end was trimmed by 4 bases and the J gene end by 0 bases; junction bases not matched to a gene: 3. The germline V gene has CDR1 SGHDT and CDR2 YYEEEE. The CDR3 sequence is 14 residues long.

The chain has TRBV11-3 and TRBJ1-2; D is ambiguous. Germline CDR1 is SGHNT and CDR2 is YENEEA. Trimming left V 8 bases short and J 9 bases short, with 13 bases between. This CDR3 is built from 11 residues. CDR3 DNA: TGTGCCAGCTACCGGGAAGGGCGCTACACCTTC. Amino acids: CASYREGRYTF.

V usage is TRBV9 and J usage is TRBJ1-2, with D perhaps TRBD1 (6 bases). CDR1 is SGDLS, CDR2 YYNGEE, per germline. The CDR3 covers 14 residues. Trimming took off 6 bases at V and 5 bases at J, with 17 bases between the two ends. The CDR3 spells CASTQIPGDYGYTF. The CDR3 nucleotides read TGTGCCAGCACTCAGATCCCAGGGGATTATGGCTACACCTTC.